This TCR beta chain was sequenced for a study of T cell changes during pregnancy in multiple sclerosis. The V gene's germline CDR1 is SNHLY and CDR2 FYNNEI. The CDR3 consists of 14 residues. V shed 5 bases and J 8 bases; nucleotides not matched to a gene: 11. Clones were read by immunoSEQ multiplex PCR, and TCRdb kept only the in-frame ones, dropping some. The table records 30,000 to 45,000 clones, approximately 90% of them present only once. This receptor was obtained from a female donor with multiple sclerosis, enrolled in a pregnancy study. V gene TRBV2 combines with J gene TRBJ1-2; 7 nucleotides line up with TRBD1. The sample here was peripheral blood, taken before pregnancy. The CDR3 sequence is CASSPIRQGTGYTF. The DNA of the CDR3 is TGTGCCAGCAGTCCAATACGACAGGGAACGGGCTACACCTTC.